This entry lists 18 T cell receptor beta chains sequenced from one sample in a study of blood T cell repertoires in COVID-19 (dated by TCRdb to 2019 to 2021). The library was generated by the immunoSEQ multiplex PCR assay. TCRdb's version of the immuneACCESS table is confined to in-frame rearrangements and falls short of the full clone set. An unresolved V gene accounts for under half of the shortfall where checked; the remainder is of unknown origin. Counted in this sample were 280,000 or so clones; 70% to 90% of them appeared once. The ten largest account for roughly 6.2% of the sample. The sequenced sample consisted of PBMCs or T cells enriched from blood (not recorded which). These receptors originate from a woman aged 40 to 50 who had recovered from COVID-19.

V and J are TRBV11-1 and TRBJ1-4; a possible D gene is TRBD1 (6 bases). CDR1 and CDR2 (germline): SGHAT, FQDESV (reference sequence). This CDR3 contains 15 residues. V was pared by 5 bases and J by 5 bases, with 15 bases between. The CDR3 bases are TGTGCCAGCAGCACCCCGGACAGCCAGAATGAAAAACTGTTTTTT. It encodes CASSTPDSQNEKLFF.

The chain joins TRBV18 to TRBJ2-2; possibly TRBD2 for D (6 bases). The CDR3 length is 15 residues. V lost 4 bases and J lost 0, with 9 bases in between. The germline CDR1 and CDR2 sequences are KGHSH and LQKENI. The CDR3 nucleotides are TGTGCCAGCTCACGGGGGACTCCGAACACCGGGGAGCTGTTTTTT. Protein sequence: CASSRGTPNTGELFF.

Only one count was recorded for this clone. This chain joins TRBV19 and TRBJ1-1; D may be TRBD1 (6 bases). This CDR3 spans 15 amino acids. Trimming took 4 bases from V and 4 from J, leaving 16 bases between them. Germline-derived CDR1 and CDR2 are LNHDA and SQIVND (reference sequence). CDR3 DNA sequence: TGTGCCAGTAGTAGGACCGGGGGGCGCGGCACTGAAGCTTTCTTT. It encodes CASSRTGGRGTEAFF.

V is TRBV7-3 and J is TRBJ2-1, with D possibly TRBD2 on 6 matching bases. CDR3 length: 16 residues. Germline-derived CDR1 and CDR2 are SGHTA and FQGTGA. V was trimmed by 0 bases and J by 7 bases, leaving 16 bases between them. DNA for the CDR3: TGTGCCAGCAGCTTAACGGGCGGGATAGCGGAGAATGAGCAGTTCTTC. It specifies CASSLTGGIAENEQFF.

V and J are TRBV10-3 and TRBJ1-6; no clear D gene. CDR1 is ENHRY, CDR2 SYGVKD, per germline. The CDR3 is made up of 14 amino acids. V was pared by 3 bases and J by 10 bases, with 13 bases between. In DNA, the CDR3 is TGTGCCATCAGTGACCACCGGCCGGGATCACCCCTCCACTTT. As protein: CAISDHRPGSPLHF.

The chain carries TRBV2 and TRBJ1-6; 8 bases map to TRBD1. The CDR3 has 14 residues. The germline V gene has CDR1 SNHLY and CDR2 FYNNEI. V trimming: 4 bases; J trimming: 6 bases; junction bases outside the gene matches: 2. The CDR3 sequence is CASSGQGTNSPLHF. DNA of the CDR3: TGTGCCAGCAGTGGACAGGGGACTAATTCACCCCTCCACTTT.

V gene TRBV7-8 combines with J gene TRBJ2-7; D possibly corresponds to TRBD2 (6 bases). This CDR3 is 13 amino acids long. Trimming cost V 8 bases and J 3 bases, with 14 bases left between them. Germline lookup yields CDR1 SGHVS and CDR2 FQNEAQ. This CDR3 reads CASVSGVSYEQYF. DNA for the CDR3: TGTGCCAGCGTATCGGGGGTAAGCTACGAGCAGTACTTC.

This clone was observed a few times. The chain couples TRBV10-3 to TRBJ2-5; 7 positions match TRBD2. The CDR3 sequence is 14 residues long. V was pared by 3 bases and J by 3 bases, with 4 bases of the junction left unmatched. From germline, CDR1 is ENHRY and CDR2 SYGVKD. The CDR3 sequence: CAISDGAGEETQYF. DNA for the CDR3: TGTGCCATCAGTGACGGGGCGGGGGAAGAGACCCAGTACTTC.

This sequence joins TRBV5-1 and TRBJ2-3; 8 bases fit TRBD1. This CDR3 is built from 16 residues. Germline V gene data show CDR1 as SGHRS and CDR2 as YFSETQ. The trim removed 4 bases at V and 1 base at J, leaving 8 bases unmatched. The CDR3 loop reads CASSEGQAHRTDTQYF. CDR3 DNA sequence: TGCGCCAGCAGCGAGGGACAGGCTCACCGCACAGATACGCAGTATTTT.

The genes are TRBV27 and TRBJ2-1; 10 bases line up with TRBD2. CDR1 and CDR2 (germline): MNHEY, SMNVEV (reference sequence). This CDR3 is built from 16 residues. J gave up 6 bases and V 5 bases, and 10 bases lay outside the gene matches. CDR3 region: CASSRPGSGRTNEQFF. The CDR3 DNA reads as TGTGCCAGCAGTCGCCCGGGTAGCGGGAGGACCAATGAGCAGTTCTTC.

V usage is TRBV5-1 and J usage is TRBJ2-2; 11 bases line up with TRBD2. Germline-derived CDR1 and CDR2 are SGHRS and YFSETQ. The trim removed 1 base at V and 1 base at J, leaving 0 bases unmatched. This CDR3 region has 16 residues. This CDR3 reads CASSLLAGGNTGELFF. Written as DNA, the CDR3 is TGCGCCAGCAGCTTGCTAGCGGGGGGGAACACCGGGGAGCTGTTTTTT.

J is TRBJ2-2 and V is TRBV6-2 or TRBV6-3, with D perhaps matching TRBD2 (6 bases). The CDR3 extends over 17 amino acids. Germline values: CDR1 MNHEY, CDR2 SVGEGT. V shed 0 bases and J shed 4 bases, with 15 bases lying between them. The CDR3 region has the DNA TGTGCCAGCAGTTACTCGATCGCGGGATATGGCACCGGGGAGCTGTTTTTT. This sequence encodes CASSYSIAGYGTGELFF.

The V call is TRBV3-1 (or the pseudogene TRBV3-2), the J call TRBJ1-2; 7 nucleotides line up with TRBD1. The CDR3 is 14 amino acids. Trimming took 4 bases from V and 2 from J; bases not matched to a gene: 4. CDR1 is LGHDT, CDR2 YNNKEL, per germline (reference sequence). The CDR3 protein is CASSPDRFNYGYTF. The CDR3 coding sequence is TGTGCCAGCAGCCCGGACAGGTTCAACTATGGCTACACCTTC.

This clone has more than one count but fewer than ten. The CDR3 nucleotides are TGTGCCAGTAGTTCCGCGGCCACAGATACGCAGTATTTT. This sequence encodes CASSSAATDTQYF. The chain combines TRBV19 with TRBJ2-3, with unresolved D. The CDR3 runs to 13 residues. CDR1 LNHDA and CDR2 SQIVND come from the germline V gene (reference sequence). V lost 5 bases, J lost 2 bases, and 8 bases lay in between.

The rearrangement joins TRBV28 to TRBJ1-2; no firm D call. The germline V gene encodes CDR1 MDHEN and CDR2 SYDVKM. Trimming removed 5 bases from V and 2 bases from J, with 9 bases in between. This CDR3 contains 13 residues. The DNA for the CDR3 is TGTGCCAGCAGTCGTTCGGGGAACTATGGCTACACCTTC. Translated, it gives CASSRSGNYGYTF.

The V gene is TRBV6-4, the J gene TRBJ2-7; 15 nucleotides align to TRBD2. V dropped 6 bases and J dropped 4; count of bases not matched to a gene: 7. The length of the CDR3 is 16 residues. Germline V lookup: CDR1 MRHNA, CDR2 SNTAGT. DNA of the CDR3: TGTGCCAGCAGCGGGACTAGCGGGAGGAGGATATACGAGCAGTACTTC. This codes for CASSGTSGRRIYEQYF.

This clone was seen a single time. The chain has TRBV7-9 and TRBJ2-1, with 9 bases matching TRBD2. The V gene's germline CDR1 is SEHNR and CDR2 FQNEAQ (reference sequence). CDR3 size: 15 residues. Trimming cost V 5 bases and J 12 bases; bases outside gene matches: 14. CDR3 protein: CASSLGVAGVQGQFF. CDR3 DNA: TGTGCCAGCAGCCTCGGGGTAGCGGGGGTACAAGGGCAGTTCTTC.

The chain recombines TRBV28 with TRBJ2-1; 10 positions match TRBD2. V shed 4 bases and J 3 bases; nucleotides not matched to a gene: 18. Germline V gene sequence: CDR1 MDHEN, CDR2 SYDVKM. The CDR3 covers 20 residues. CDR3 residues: CASSSPRKREGKGYYNEQFF. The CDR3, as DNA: TGTGCCAGCAGTTCCCCTAGAAAGCGGGAGGGAAAAGGGTACTACAATGAGCAGTTCTTC.